This is a list of T cell receptor beta chains from one sample in a study of blood T cells in healthy people across ages. TCRdb reanalysed the 5' RACE reads using MiXCR and keeps one entry per CDR3 protein. The sample has about 2 million distinct CDR3 sequences; roughly 49% are singletons. Input material: blood. These receptor sequences come from a middle-aged woman in good health. The CDR3 runs from the conserved cysteine through the conserved F or W. D genes are given only for firm matches. Size values are once, few and many counts, or a class for expanded clones, and some rows have none.

TRBJ2-3	TRBD2	.	TRBV20-1	TGCAGTGCGGGGAGGGGTACGCAGTATTTT	CSAGRGTQYF
TRBJ2-1	.	.	TRBV12-3/TRBV12-4	TGTGCCAGCAGTCGGACAGAGGGCAATGAGCAGTTCTTC	CASSRTEGNEQFF
TRBJ1-2	.	.	TRBV5-1	TGCGCCAGCAGCGTACTACCGGGACTTCGTATCGGCTACACCTTC	CASSVLPGLRIGYTF
TRBJ2-7	.	few	TRBV5-1	TGCGCCAGCAGCTTGCCGGGCCACGAGCAGTACTTC	CASSLPGHEQYF
TRBJ2-1	.	.	TRBV2	TGTGCCAGCAGTCGGTATGAGCAGTTCTTC	CASSRYEQFF
TRBJ2-1	TRBD2	.	TRBV10-3	TGTGCCATCAGTGAGTCGACGGGGGGCTCCTACAATGAGCAGTTCTTC	CAISESTGGSYNEQFF
TRBJ2-7	.	.	TRBV4-1	TGCGCCAGCAGCCAAGAGTGGAATAGGGGGGGCTACGAGCAGTACTTC	CASSQEWNRGGYEQYF
TRBJ2-7	.	.	TRBV6-2/TRBV6-3	TGTGCCAGCAGTTACGGGGAAGGCGACAGCTTTCCCTCCTACGAGCAGTACTTC	CASSYGEGDSFPSYEQYF
TRBJ2-1	.	.	TRBV4-1	TGCGCCAGCAGCAAGCCGGGGACGTCCGGCAATGAGCAGTTCTTC	CASSKPGTSGNEQFF
TRBJ1-4	.	few	TRBV6-6	TGTGCCAGCAGTTACGATGCAGCGACTAATGAAAAACTGTTTTTT	CASSYDAATNEKLFF